This T cell receptor beta chain is from a study of T cells in Graves' hyperthyroidism and ophthalmopathy. Study details: Peripheral blood was taken when the disease was first diagnosed, before any treatment began.

Uncontrolled infection, other autoimmune disease, pregnancy or lactation excluded patients. Study findings and constraints: Most clonotypes that expanded in the thyroid above 0.001 also showed up in blood. Ophthalmopathy could be told apart from stable hyperthyroidism with a 13 V-J model.

This clonotype has at least ten counts. Its target is not known. RNA transcripts served as the template for amplifying TCR beta CDR3 regions. The primer set for the first-round RT-PCR of the TCR CDR3 was HTBI. TCRdb recomputed calls from the multiplex PCR reads with MiXCR, one row per CDR3 protein. The profile shows 250,000 to 400,000 distinct CDR3 sequences, roughly 15% of them singletons. V shed 6 bases and J 4 bases; nucleotides not matched to a gene: 7. Germline CDR1 SGHAT, CDR2 FQNNGV. The CDR3 totals 15 residues. This receptor was obtained from a woman between 35 and 50 years old with Graves' ophthalmopathy. This sequence joins TRBV11-2 and TRBJ2-1, with 9 bases fitting TRBD2. Material: blood. The CDR3 DNA is TGTGCCAGCAGGAGTAGCGGGGGAGCGTACAATGAGCAGTTCTTC. It yields the protein CASRSSGGAYNEQFF.